Presented here are 2 T cell receptor beta chains from one specimen sequenced in a study. TCRdb called the RT-PCR reads again in MiXCR, with one record for every CDR3 protein. The profile shows more than 550,000 distinct CDR3 sequences, 14% of them singletons. Sample: memory CD4+ T cells from blood. The receptors were sampled from a female donor in good health, serving as a healthy control.

Only a few counts were recorded for this clonotype. The chain couples TRBV5-1 to TRBJ2-3, with unresolved D. Trimming cost V 4 bases and J 4 bases, with 10 bases left between them. CDR3 size: 13 residues. Germline V gene data show CDR1 as SGHRS and CDR2 as YFSETQ. The CDR3 nucleotides are TGCGCCAGCAGCCCCGTCGTAGCAGATACGCAGTATTTT. The encoded protein is CASSPVVADTQYF.

This clonotype was observed at least ten times. The chain couples TRBV10-3 to TRBJ1-1; D not resolved. This CDR3 comprises 12 residues. Per germline, CDR1 ENHRY and CDR2 SYGVKD. The V gene lost 7 bases and the J gene lost 1 base, with 7 bases spanning the gap. CDR3 DNA: TGTGCCATCATGACGGGGAACACTGAAGCTTTCTTT. Residues: CAIMTGNTEAFF.